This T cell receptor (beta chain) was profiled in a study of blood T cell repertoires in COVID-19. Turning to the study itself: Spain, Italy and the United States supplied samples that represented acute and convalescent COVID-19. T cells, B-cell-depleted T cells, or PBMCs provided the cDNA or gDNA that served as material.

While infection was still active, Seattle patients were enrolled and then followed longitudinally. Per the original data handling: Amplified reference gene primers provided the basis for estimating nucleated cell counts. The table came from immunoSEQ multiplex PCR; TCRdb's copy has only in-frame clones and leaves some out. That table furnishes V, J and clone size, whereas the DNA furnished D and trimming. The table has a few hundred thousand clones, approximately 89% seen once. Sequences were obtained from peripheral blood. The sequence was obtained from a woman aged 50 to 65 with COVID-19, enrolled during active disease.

CDR3 loop: CASSRSTSRGEKLFF. The DNA of the CDR3 is TGTGCCAGCAGCCGATCGACATCTCGGGGTGAAAAACTGTTTTTT. This chain connects TRBV7-7 to TRBJ1-4; D is undetermined. V gave up 5 bases and J gave up 7 bases, with 17 bases separating them. The CDR3 is 15 amino acids. The V gene's germline CDR1 is SSHAT and CDR2 FNYEAQ (reference sequence).